The T cell receptor beta chain described here comes from a study of T cell repertoires in cytomegalovirus infection. At the level of the study: Carrying CMV and the relevant HLA type showed in public TCR beta signatures.

TCRdb analysed the reads with MiXCR anew, one entry per CDR3 protein. The sample holds 250,000 to 300,000 distinct CDR3 sequences, approximately 13% seen once. This clonotype appeared many times. Its antigen remains unidentified. Study results and limitations: HLA-C-restricted CMV clonotypes gave the most frequent clonotype in two of eight donors.

Sequenced input: PBMCs. The sequence was collected from a human donor in good health (CMV status not recorded). Some clones in this sample may be carry-over from other donors' samples.

CDR3 sequence (DNA): TGTGCCAGCAGTTTAGCAGGTTGGGGCAATCAGCCCCAGCATTTT. This sequence encodes CASSLAGWGNQPQHF. The rearrangement uses TRBV12-3 or TRBV12-4 and TRBJ1-5; no definite D call. Between the trimmed V and J ends, which lost 0 bases and 2 bases, there was a span of 8 bases. This CDR3 is built from 15 residues.